These T cell receptor beta chains were read from a single sample in a study of blood T cell repertoires in COVID-19. Generated by immunoSEQ multiplex PCR, the TCRdb table keeps only in-frame clones and is missing some. The sample has approximately 90,000 clones, about four fifths seen once. The specimen was peripheral blood. All receptors come from a man in his 70s with COVID-19, enrolled during active disease. Both conserved end residues are part of each CDR3. A D gene is named only where the DNA matches it firmly. A row's size may be missing; if present it is once, few, many or a size class.

>NA|TRBV11-2|TRBJ2-5|NA
TGTGCCAGCAGCTTAGTCGCTAGCTATTGGGAGACCCAGTACTTC
CASSLVASYWETQYF
>NA|TRBV5-4|TRBJ2-5|NA
TGTGCCAGCACCTGGCGGCAGGGGAATGAAGAGACCCAGTACTTC
CASTWRQGNEETQYF
>NA|TRBV14|TRBJ2-3|NA
TGTGCCAGCAGCCAAGATACAGGGTACACAGATACGCAGTATTTT
CASSQDTGYTDTQYF
>NA|TRBV19|TRBJ1-2|NA
TGTGCCAGTAGTATAGATGCGGACTATGGCTACACCTTC
CASSIDADYGYTF
>TRBD1|TRBV19|TRBJ2-3|NA
TGTGCCAGTAGTATTGCAGGGGGCTGGGGAGATACGCAGTATTTT
CASSIAGGWGDTQYF
>NA|TRBV7-2|TRBJ2-1|NA
TGTGCCAGCAGCTTCGGCGGGATGTACAATGAGCAGTTCTTC
CASSFGGMYNEQFF
>TRBD1|TRBV6-5|TRBJ1-2|NA
TGTGCCAGCAGCTTACAGGGGTTCTATGGCTACACCTTC
CASSLQGFYGYTF
>NA|TRBV18|TRBJ2-5|NA
TGTGCCAGCTCATTGAGACTACCCGACCCCCAAGAGACCCAGTACTTC
CASSLRLPDPQETQYF
>TRBD1|TRBV19|TRBJ1-6|few
TGTGCCAGTAGTATAGGGGACAGGGGCGGTGCTAATTCACCCCTCCACTTT
CASSIGDRGGANSPLHF
>NA|TRBV7-2|TRBJ2-7|NA
TGTGCCAGCAGCTTTACGGGTCGGGACGAGCAGTACTTC
CASSFTGRDEQYF
>NA|TRBV7-2|TRBJ1-4|NA
TGTGCCAGCAGCTCAGGACAGTCGGGCAATGAAAAACTGTTTTTT
CASSSGQSGNEKLFF
>NA|TRBV6-5|TRBJ1-1|NA
TGTGCCAGCAGTTACTCAACCGGGATCCGGAACACTGAAGCTTTCTTT
CASSYSTGIRNTEAFF
>TRBD1|TRBV6-5|TRBJ2-7|NA
TGTGCCAGCAGGGACATGGGACAGGGGGTTTACGAGCAGTACTTC
CASRDMGQGVYEQYF
>TRBD1|TRBV7-9|TRBJ1-2|NA
TGTGCCAGCAGCTTAGTAACAGGGGATGGCTACACCTTC
CASSLVTGDGYTF
>TRBD1|TRBV19|TRBJ1-5|few
TGTGCCAGTTGGACAGGGGAGGGTCAGCCCCAGCATTTT
CASWTGEGQPQHF
>NA|TRBV9|TRBJ1-1|NA
TGTGCCAGCAGCGTCCATTTGAACACTGAAGCTTTCTTT
CASSVHLNTEAFF
>TRBD2|TRBV19|TRBJ2-1|NA
TGTGCCAGTAGCCAACTAGCGGGAGGGCTTAGTGAGCAGTTCTTC
CASSQLAGGLSEQFF
>TRBD1|TRBV7-2|TRBJ2-5|NA
TGTGCCAGCAGCTCCCCGGGACAGGGGGCGCAGGGGGAGACCCAGTACTTC
CASSSPGQGAQGETQYF
>TRBD1|TRBV5-3|TRBJ1-1|few
TGTGCCAGAAGCGCCCGGGACAGGGGCTGGAACACTGAAGCTTTCTTT
CARSARDRGWNTEAFF
>TRBD1|TRBV7-9|TRBJ2-7|NA
TGTGCCAGCAGCTTGAGGGGGCCGACCTTCTACGAGCAGTACTTC
CASSLRGPTFYEQYF
>TRBD1|TRBV19|TRBJ1-5|NA
TGTGCCAGTAGTCCAAGGGACAGGGGGTCCCATACTCAGCCCCAGCATTTT
CASSPRDRGSHTQPQHF